The entry below describes one TCR beta chain. This specimen belongs to a study of blood T cell repertoires in COVID-19. TCRdb's copy holds only in-frame clones and misses some; the assay was immunoSEQ multiplex PCR. The sample has a few hundred thousand clones; approximately 88% are singletons. The CDR3 extends over 13 amino acids. Germline CDR1 and CDR2: LGHDT and YNNKEL (reference sequence). Trimming took 4 bases from V and 6 from J; bases not matched to a gene: 5. This rearrangement joins TRBV3-1 (or the pseudogene TRBV3-2) to TRBJ1-1, with 7 bases lining up with TRBD1. This TCR was recovered from a woman in her twenties or thirties who had recovered from COVID-19. Sequencing input: peripheral blood. The CDR3 DNA sequence: TGTGCCAGCAGCCCACCCGGACAGGCTGAAGCTTTCTTT. Translating gives CASSPPGQAEAFF.